One sample yielded the 5 T cell receptor beta chains listed below, sequenced in a study of beta chain features in type 1 diabetes (dated by TCRdb to the late 2010s). Receptors were amplified or captured by the immunoSEQ multiplex PCR assay. The High Capacity cDNA Reverse Transcription Kit was used to reverse transcribe all of the isolated RNA, meaning that expressed TCRB transcripts were what got sequenced. The table comes from immuneACCESS by way of TCRdb, which keeps in-frame sequences with V and J called. Part of the clones is missing from these tables; in studies checked, under half for an unresolved V gene and the rest for unknown reasons. Counted in this sample were under 900,000 clones; about a sixth of them appeared once. The ten largest clonotypes hold 0.02% to 0.025% of the sample. Sequenced input: naive CD4+ T cells from blood. The cell subset or site label, as the study defines it: true naive CD4+ T cells. The receptors shown here come from a young woman in good health.

The rearrangement links TRBV2 to TRBJ2-1; unclear D gene. V dropped 0 bases and J dropped 3 bases, with 6 bases sitting between them. This CDR3 comprises 14 residues. CDR1 is SNHLY, CDR2 FYNNEI, per germline. CDR3: CASSEAPRYNEQFF. Here the CDR3 DNA reads TGTGCCAGCAGTGAAGCCCCCCGCTACAATGAGCAGTTCTTC. The full variable domain, completed using reference TRBV2 and TRBJ2-1, is EPEVTQTPSHQVTQMGQEVILRCVPISNHLYFYWYRQILGQKVEFLVSFYNNEISEKSEIFDDQFSVERPDGSNFTLKIRSTKLEDSAMYFCASSEAPRYNEQFFGPGTRLTVL.

The J gene is TRBJ2-2, the V gene TRBV28; D is perhaps TRBD1 (6 bases). Germline-derived CDR1 and CDR2 are MDHEN and SYDVKM. V shed 6 bases and J shed 14 bases, with 13 bases lying between them. This CDR3 is built from 11 residues. The CDR3 loop reads CASSSDGTLFF. The CDR3 DNA follows: TGTGCCAGCAGCTCGGACGGGACACTGTTTTTT.

This clone is a singleton in its sample. V gene TRBV4-1 combines with J gene TRBJ1-4; 7 bases are shared with TRBD1. V lost 1 base, J lost 5 bases, and 7 bases stayed unmatched. The CDR3 is 16 residues long. In germline, CDR1 is MGHRA, CDR2 YSYEKL. This CDR3 is CASSQARDSPNEKLFF. The CDR3 region has the DNA TGCGCCAGCAGCCAAGCTCGGGACAGCCCAAATGAAAAACTGTTTTTT.

Regarding this clone: The sample holds other DNA sequences that translate to the same CDR3. The chain recombines TRBV6-1 with TRBJ1-2; D gene ambiguous. Germline CDR1 is MNHNS and CDR2 is SASEGT. There are 11 residues in the CDR3. Trimming took 1 base from V and 7 from J, leaving 4 bases between them. CDR3: CASSEGSGYTF. The CDR3 DNA reads TGTGCCAGCAGTGAAGGTAGTGGCTACACCTTC.

The chain is built from TRBV5-1 and TRBJ2-5, with a possible D match to TRBD1 (5 bases). V was cut by 4 bases and J by 5 bases, with 12 bases left in between. This CDR3 region has 13 residues. CDR1 is SGHRS, CDR2 YFSETQ, per germline. CDR3 in DNA: TGCGCCAGCAGCGCAGGGCGGTCGGAGACCCAGTACTTC. Amino acids: CASSAGRSETQYF.